Following are 6 T cell receptor beta chains from one sample sequenced in a study of metastatic and nonmetastatic thyroid tumors. Using MiXCR, TCRdb reanalyzed the PCR reads. Among 14,000 or so clones listed, about 35% were seen once. No treatment of any kind had been given to any patient before thyroid surgery. Material: tumor tissue. These receptors came from a male donor with papillary thyroid cancer or a benign thyroid nodule (not recorded which). Some clones in this sample may be carry-over from other donors' samples.

A few counts support this clone. V and J are TRBV6-1 and TRBJ2-1; D gene uncertain. The ends were cut back, 1 base at V and 3 bases at J, with 13 bases in the middle. Germline CDR1 and CDR2: MNHNS and SASEGT. This CDR3 comprises 16 residues. The CDR3 bases are TGTGCCAGCAGTGAAGGCTGGGCCACCCTCTACAATGAGCAGTTCTTC. It codes for CASSEGWATLYNEQFF.

The rearrangement joins TRBV11-3 to TRBJ1-1; 8 bases align to TRBD1. The germline V gene encodes CDR1 SGHNT and CDR2 YENEEA. This CDR3 is built from 16 residues. V lost 5 bases and J lost 4; bases outside the gene matches: 12. The CDR3 nucleotides read TGTGCCAGCAGCCAAAGGGACAGGATCGTTAGCACTGAAGCTTTCTTT. It codes for CASSQRDRIVSTEAFF.

This clone has ten or more counts. The chain carries TRBV7-9 and TRBJ2-7; 8 bases are shared with TRBD1. Germline-derived CDR1 and CDR2 are SEHNR and FQNEAQ (reference sequence). The CDR3 extends over 13 amino acids. Losses at the gene ends were 5 bases for V and 7 bases for J; bases not matched to a gene: 7. The DNA for the CDR3 is TGTGCCAGCAGCGGATACAGGGGGGTGGAGCAGTACTTC. It is translated as CASSGYRGVEQYF.

This clone was counted between two and nine times. The V call is TRBV5-4, the J call TRBJ1-5; 7 nucleotides agree with TRBD1. The CDR3 is 17 residues long. CDR1 and CDR2 from the germline V gene are SGHNT and YYREEE (reference sequence). V lost 3 bases and J lost 1; bases outside the gene matches: 10. The CDR3 loop is CASSSTPIQGSNQPQHF. DNA of the CDR3: TGTGCCAGCAGCTCCACGCCCATACAGGGGAGCAATCAGCCCCAGCATTTT. Full variable domain (missing parts from reference TRBV5-4 and TRBJ1-5): ETGVTQSPTHLIKTRGQQVTLRCSSQSGHNTVSWYQQALGQGPQFIFQYYREEENGRGNFPPRFSGLQFPNYSSELNVNALELDDSALYLCASSSTPIQGSNQPQHFGDGTRLSIL.

The CDR3 reads CSARPSGFTGELFF. The CDR3 bases are TGCAGTGCTAGACCTAGCGGGTTCACCGGGGAGCTGTTTTTT. The genes are TRBV20-1 and TRBJ2-2; 8 nucleotides line up with TRBD2. There are 14 residues in the CDR3. The germline gives CDR1 DFQATT, CDR2 SNEGSKA (reference sequence). V lost 2 bases to trimming and J lost 4 bases; unmatched junction nucleotides: 3.

The chain couples TRBV29-1 to TRBJ2-7; perhaps TRBD2 as D (6 bases). From germline, CDR1 is SQVTM and CDR2 ANQGSEA. The ends were cut back, 4 bases at V and 2 bases at J, with 12 bases in the middle. This CDR3 comprises 13 residues. CDR3 nucleotide sequence: TGCAGCGTTGTAGCGGCTGATACCTACGAGCAGTACTTC. This sequence encodes CSVVAADTYEQYF.